Described below is a single T cell receptor beta chain sequence and its context. This record comes from a study of blood T cell repertoires in COVID-19. There are 14 residues in the CDR3. Germline V lookup: CDR1 LNHDA, CDR2 SQIVND (reference sequence). V lost 7 bases and J lost 4, with 16 bases in between. In the original processing: Reference gene primer amplification in the assay estimated nucleated cell counts. Sequencing used immunoSEQ multiplex PCR; TCRdb keeps in-frame clones, though not all of them. That table supplies the V and J calls and clone size; D and trimming were determined from the DNA. The sample consists of around 100,000 clones, 80% to 90% of them appearing once.

Sequencing was done on a sample of peripheral blood. This TCR derives from a man older than 75 with acute or convalescent COVID-19. The chain links TRBV19 to TRBJ1-2; D is ambiguous. CDR3 protein: CASTPFLFGYGYTF. CDR3 bases: TGTGCCAGTACCCCTTTTTTATTCGGCTATGGCTACACCTTC.